These 20 T cell receptor beta chains share one sample of origin, sequenced in a study of T cell changes during pregnancy in multiple sclerosis. This table comes from immunoSEQ multiplex PCR, and its TCRdb copy is limited to in-frame clones, with some not included. The top ten clones hold 5.5% to 7% of a sample with some 50,000 clones, 85% to 95% of them seen once. Sequencing was performed on CD8+ T cells from peripheral blood mononuclear cells, taken in the first trimester of pregnancy. The source of these receptors is a female donor with multiple sclerosis, enrolled in a pregnancy study.

This chain links TRBV28 with TRBJ2-7; 11 bases map to TRBD2. V was pared by 5 bases and J by 2 bases, with 5 bases of the junction left unmatched. Germline CDR1 and CDR2: MDHEN and SYDVKM. CDR3 size: 15 residues. The CDR3 loop reads CASSPLTSGAYEQYF. Written as DNA, the CDR3 is TGTGCCAGCAGTCCCTTGACTAGCGGGGCCTACGAGCAGTACTTC.

The CDR3, as DNA: TGTGCCTGGAGTGACATTCGCCTTGCCTACGAGCAGTACTTC. Encoded protein: CAWSDIRLAYEQYF. The chain is built from TRBV30 and TRBJ2-7; D remains ambiguous. The germline V gene has CDR1 GTSNPN and CDR2 SVGIG (reference sequence). The ends were cut back, 1 base at V and 2 bases at J, with 12 bases in the middle. The CDR3 totals 14 residues.

The J gene is TRBJ2-7, the V gene TRBV5-8; a weak D match, TRBD1 (5 bases). From germline, CDR1 is SGHTS and CDR2 YDEGEE. This CDR3 comprises 15 residues. The V and J ends lost 0 bases and 4 bases respectively, with 14 bases between them. In nucleotides, the CDR3 is TGTGCCAGCAGCTTGGACTCAGGGTTCGGATACGAGCAGTACTTC. Its protein is CASSLDSGFGYEQYF.

This clone was detected only once. V usage is TRBV5-1 and J usage is TRBJ1-2; D perhaps matches TRBD1 (5 bases). V lost 0 bases to trimming and J lost 8 bases, with 11 bases between them. This CDR3 has 13 amino acids. The germline V gene has CDR1 SGHRS and CDR2 YFSETQ. The CDR3: CASSLDRFRGYTF. In nucleotides, the CDR3 is TGCGCCAGCAGCTTGGACAGGTTTAGGGGCTACACCTTC. Combining the CDR3 with reference TRBV5-1 and TRBJ1-2 gives the whole variable domain KAGVTQTPRYLIKTRGQQVTLSCSPISGHRSVSWYQQTPGQGLQFLFEYFSETQRNKGNFPGRFSGRQFSNSRSEMNVSTLELGDSALYLCASSLDRFRGYTFGSGTRLTVV.

Judged by abundance, this clone is medium-sized (0.01 to 0.1%). The CDR3, as DNA: TGTGCCAGCAGGAGTACTAGCAGCTACAATGAGCAGTTCTTC. It codes for CASRSTSSYNEQFF. The gene calls are TRBV27 and TRBJ2-1; D is perhaps TRBD2 (6 bases). The CDR3 spans 14 residues. CDR1 and CDR2 (germline): MNHEY, SMNVEV (reference sequence). V was trimmed by 6 bases and J by 3 bases, leaving 12 bases between them.

The rearrangement links TRBV5-1 to TRBJ2-6, with TRBD1 matching 11 bases. Germline CDR1 is SGHRS and CDR2 is YFSETQ. V shed 4 bases and J 4 bases; nucleotides not matched to a gene: 13. The CDR3 contains 19 residues. The CDR3 DNA reads as TGCGCCAGCAGCGAAGGACAGGGGGCGACGACTGGCGGGGCCAACGTCCTGACTTTC. Translation gives CASSEGQGATTGGANVLTF.

This chain connects TRBV25-1 to TRBJ2-3; D ambiguous. The germline V gene encodes CDR1 MGHDK and CDR2 SYGVNS. The length of the CDR3 is 12 residues. V gave up 6 bases and J gave up 5 bases, with 9 bases separating them. The CDR3 spells CASRLSLDTQYF. CDR3 bases: TGTGCCAGCAGGCTTAGCCTAGATACGCAGTATTTT.

The rearrangement links TRBV2 to TRBJ2-3; 7 nucleotides line up with TRBD1. Germline assignment: CDR1 SNHLY and CDR2 FYNNEI. The CDR3 is made up of 19 amino acids. V trimming: 5 bases; J trimming: 0 bases; junction bases outside the gene matches: 17. The CDR3 bases are TGTGCCAGCAGTTGGGAATTTGGACAGGATGTTACTAGCACAGATACGCAGTATTTT. This gives the protein CASSWEFGQDVTSTDTQYF.

The chain is built from TRBV5-1 and TRBJ2-7; a weak D match, TRBD2 (5 bases). Germline-derived CDR1 and CDR2 are SGHRS and YFSETQ. This CDR3 contains 14 residues. V was trimmed by 6 bases and J by 4 bases, leaving 17 bases between them. The DNA for the CDR3 is TGCGCCAGCAACACGGGGTTGGGCCTATACGAGCAGTACTTC. Protein sequence: CASNTGLGLYEQYF.

This rearrangement joins TRBV7-9 to TRBJ2-7, with 9 bases matching TRBD2. The CDR3 length is 16 residues. Per germline, CDR1 SEHNR and CDR2 FQNEAQ (reference sequence). The V and J ends lost 5 bases and 2 bases, in that order; junction bases with no gene match: 10. Written as DNA, the CDR3 is TGTGCCAGCAGCCCCCATGGGCTAGCGGGGACCTACGAGCAGTACTTC. Translating gives CASSPHGLAGTYEQYF.

The chain has TRBV10-3 and TRBJ1-2, with D unclear. The ends were cut back, 8 bases at V and 6 bases at J, with 16 bases in the middle. CDR3 length: 13 residues. CDR1 and CDR2 (germline): ENHRY, SYGVKD. CDR3 DNA sequence: TGTGCCATCGAGGCAGAGATGCGGCATGGCTACACCTTC. Amino acids: CAIEAEMRHGYTF.

The V call is TRBV4-1, the J call TRBJ2-5; TRBD2 might be the D (5 bases). Trimming pared 3 bases from V and 9 bases from J, leaving 20 bases between. The CDR3 extends over 15 amino acids. Germline V gene sequence: CDR1 MGHRA, CDR2 YSYEKL. The CDR3 reads CASSQLGLPSFPQYF. The DNA for the CDR3 is TGCGCCAGCAGCCAGCTAGGACTCCCTTCTTTCCCCCAGTACTTC.

The chain is built from TRBV9 and TRBJ2-7, with TRBD1 matching over 7 bases. Unmatched junction bases numbered 12, after V lost 3 bases and J lost 3 bases. Germline loops: CDR1 SGDLS, CDR2 YYNGEE. The CDR3 length is 16 residues. CDR3 in amino acids: CASSASAGTVDYEQYF. The CDR3 DNA follows: TGTGCCAGCAGCGCCAGTGCCGGGACAGTGGACTACGAGCAGTACTTC.

This chain uses TRBV27 with TRBJ1-1; 8 bases line up with TRBD1. V lost 4 bases and J lost 0; bases outside the gene matches: 4. The CDR3 is 15 residues long. Germline CDR1 is MNHEY and CDR2 is SMNVEV (reference sequence). Here the CDR3 reads CASSSGGQVNTEAFF. In nucleotides, the CDR3 is TGTGCCAGCAGTTCAGGGGGACAGGTGAACACTGAAGCTTTCTTT.

The V call is TRBV28, the J call TRBJ2-2; 8 bases align to TRBD1. Germline assignment: CDR1 MDHEN and CDR2 SYDVKM. The CDR3 has 14 residues. J gave up 3 bases and V 10 bases, and 7 bases lay outside the gene matches. CDR3 region: CATVDRGYTGELFF. The DNA for the CDR3 is TGTGCCACCGTAGACAGGGGCTACACCGGGGAGCTGTTTTTT.

Only one count was recorded for this clone. V gene TRBV6-6 combines with J gene TRBJ1-1; D uncertain. V was clipped by 2 bases and J by 4 bases, with 11 bases between them. Germline V CDR1 and CDR2: MNHNY, SVGAGI (reference sequence). CDR3 length equals 14 residues. Here the CDR3 reads CASSYPSESTEAFF. Written as DNA, the CDR3 is TGTGCCAGCAGTTACCCCAGCGAGAGCACTGAAGCTTTCTTT.

The V call is TRBV4-2, the J call TRBJ1-5; D may be TRBD1 (5 bases). This CDR3 contains 16 residues. Germline V gene data show CDR1 as LGHNA and CDR2 as YNFKEQ. The V gene lost 1 base and the J gene lost 3 bases, with 13 bases spanning the gap. CDR3 sequence (DNA): TGTGCCAGCAGCCAAGCTGACGAGACAGTCAATCAGCCCCAGCATTTT. Protein product: CASSQADETVNQPQHF.

For the CDR3, the DNA is TGTGCCATTCGGACTAGCGAAGAGGCAGATACGCAGTATTTT. It codes for CAIRTSEEADTQYF. This chain links TRBV10-3 with TRBJ2-3; 9 nucleotides align to TRBD2. Trimming took 9 bases from V and 4 from J; bases not matched to a gene: 8. Germline-derived CDR1 and CDR2 are ENHRY and SYGVKD. The CDR3 sequence is 14 residues long.

In DNA form, the CDR3 reads TGTGCCAGCAGCCGTCAGGGGACCGCCGAAAACTTTAACTATGGCTACACCTTC. It encodes CASSRQGTAENFNYGYTF. V is TRBV14 and J is TRBJ1-2, with D possibly matching TRBD1 (6 bases). Trimming cost V 4 bases and J 1 base, with 22 bases left between them. The CDR3 covers 18 residues. Per the germline V gene, CDR1 is SGHDN and CDR2 is FVKESK.

V gene TRBV27 combines with J gene TRBJ2-2; TRBD2 aligns across 14 bases. The germline CDR1 and CDR2 sequences are MNHEY and SMNVEV (reference sequence). The CDR3 has 18 residues. The junction had 6 bases not matched to a gene; V was cut back by 5 bases and J by 1 base. This CDR3 reads CASSRRTSGGMNTGELFF. The CDR3 region has the DNA TGTGCCAGCAGTCGACGGACTAGCGGGGGGATGAACACCGGGGAGCTGTTTTTT.